These 7 T cell receptor beta chains were sequenced from one sample in a study of a mutant IDH1 vaccine in newly diagnosed glioma. Stated time point: week 23, last vaccination. Each vaccine dose was 300 ug of mutant IDH1 20-mer peptide, with topical imiquimod. These receptors have no identified antigens. The assay was immunoSEQ multiplex PCR, and TCRdb's table has in-frame clones only and misses some. The sample lists 40,000 to 50,000 clones, over 70% occurring once. This sample comprised PBMCs, obtained from a glioma patient whose treatment included an IDH1 peptide vaccine. The receptors shown here come from a woman aged 35 to 49 with glioma. Some clones in this sample may be carry-over from other donors' samples.

The V gene is TRBV6-5, the J gene TRBJ2-7; D is undetermined. Trimming took 6 bases from V and 2 from J, leaving 14 bases between them. The germline CDR1 and CDR2 sequences are MNHEY and SVGAGI. There are 14 residues in the CDR3. CDR3 in DNA: TGTGCCAGCAGCCCAGGACCTCTGCCCTACGAGCAGTACTTC. Protein product: CASSPGPLPYEQYF.

The rearrangement joins TRBV21-1 to TRBJ2-3; the table gives TRBD1 as D, unverified against the DNA. TRBV21-1 is a listed pseudogene. The CDR3 is made up of 16 amino acids. The DNA of the CDR3 is TGTGCCAGCAGTCCTAGGGGGACCTGTCTCACAGATACGCAGTATTTT. Translation gives CASSPRGTCLTDTQYF.

The chain recombines TRBV19 with TRBJ2-7; 7 nucleotides line up with TRBD1. The CDR3 extends over 16 amino acids. From germline, CDR1 is LNHDA and CDR2 SQIVND (reference sequence). V trimming: 4 bases; J trimming: 6 bases; junction bases outside the gene matches: 15. Written as DNA, the CDR3 is TGTGCCAGTAGTACACTCGCACAGGGGAACGTAGGCGAGCAGTACTTC. It encodes CASSTLAQGNVGEQYF.

This chain uses TRBV14 with TRBJ2-1; D unresolved. The CDR3 spans 13 residues. The V gene lost 5 bases and the J gene lost 4 bases, with 9 bases spanning the gap. Germline-derived CDR1 and CDR2 are SGHDN and FVKESK. This CDR3 reads CASSDDTYNEQFF. In DNA form, the CDR3 reads TGTGCCAGCAGCGATGACACGTACAATGAGCAGTTCTTC.

The chain couples TRBV4-2 to TRBJ2-5; 7 positions agree with TRBD2. The trim removed 2 bases at V and 5 bases at J, leaving 8 bases unmatched. Germline V gives CDR1 LGHNA, CDR2 YNFKEQ. The CDR3 length is 15 residues. CDR3 in amino acids: CASSQHRAGVETQYF. CDR3 DNA sequence: TGTGCCAGCAGCCAACATAGGGCGGGGGTGGAGACCCAGTACTTC.

The chain uses TRBV6-1 and TRBJ1-5, with a weak D call TRBD1 (5 bases). The V and J ends lost 4 bases and 4 bases respectively, with 8 bases between them. This CDR3 region has 13 residues. Germline CDR1 MNHNS, CDR2 SASEGT. CDR3 sequence: CASSVTVNQPQHF. In DNA form, the CDR3 reads TGTGCCAGCAGTGTGACAGTTAATCAGCCCCAGCATTTT.

V and J are TRBV2 and TRBJ2-3; no reliable D call. There are 11 residues in the CDR3. The germline gives CDR1 SNHLY, CDR2 FYNNEI. The germline V and J ends were trimmed by 6 bases and 4 bases, with 5 bases remaining between them. The chain's CDR3 is CASRYADTQYF. The CDR3 nucleotides are TGTGCCAGCAGGTATGCAGATACGCAGTATTTT.